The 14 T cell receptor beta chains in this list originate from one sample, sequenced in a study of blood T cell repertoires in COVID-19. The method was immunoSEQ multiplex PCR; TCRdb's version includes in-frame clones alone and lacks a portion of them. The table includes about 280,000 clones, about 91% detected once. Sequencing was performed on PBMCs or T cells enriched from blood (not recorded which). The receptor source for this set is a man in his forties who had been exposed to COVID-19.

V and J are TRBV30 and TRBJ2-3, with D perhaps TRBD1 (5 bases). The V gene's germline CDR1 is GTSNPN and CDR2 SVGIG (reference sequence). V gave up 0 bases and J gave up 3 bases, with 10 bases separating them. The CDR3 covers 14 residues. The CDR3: CAWSVGSGTDTQYF. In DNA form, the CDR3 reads TGTGCCTGGAGTGTCGGCTCAGGGACAGATACGCAGTATTTT.

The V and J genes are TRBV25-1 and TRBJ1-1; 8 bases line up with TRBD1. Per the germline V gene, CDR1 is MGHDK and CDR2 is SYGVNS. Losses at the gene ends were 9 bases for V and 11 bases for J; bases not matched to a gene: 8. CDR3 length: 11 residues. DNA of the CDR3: TGTGCCAGTGTCAGGGGGCCGGCGGCTTTCTTT. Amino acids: CASVRGPAAFF.

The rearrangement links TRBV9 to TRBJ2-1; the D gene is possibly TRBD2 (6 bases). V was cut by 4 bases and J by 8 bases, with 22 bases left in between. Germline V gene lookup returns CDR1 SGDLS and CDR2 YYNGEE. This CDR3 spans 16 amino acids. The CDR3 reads CASSRVRAGSFDEQFF. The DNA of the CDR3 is TGTGCCAGCAGCCGTGTACGTGCGGGAAGTTTCGATGAGCAGTTCTTC.

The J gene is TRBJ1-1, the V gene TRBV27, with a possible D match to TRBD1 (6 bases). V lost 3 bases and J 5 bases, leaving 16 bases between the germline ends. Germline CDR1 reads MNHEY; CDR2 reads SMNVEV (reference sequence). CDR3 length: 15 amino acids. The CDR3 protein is CASSFGGGVGTEAFF. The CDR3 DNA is TGTGCCAGCAGTTTCGGGGGGGGCGTAGGTACTGAAGCTTTCTTT.

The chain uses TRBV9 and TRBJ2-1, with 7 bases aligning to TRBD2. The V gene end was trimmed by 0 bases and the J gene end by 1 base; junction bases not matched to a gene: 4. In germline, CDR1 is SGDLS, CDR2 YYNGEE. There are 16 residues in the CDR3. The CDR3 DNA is TGTGCCAGCAGCGTAGGAAGCGGGATTTCCTACAATGAGCAGTTCTTC. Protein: CASSVGSGISYNEQFF.

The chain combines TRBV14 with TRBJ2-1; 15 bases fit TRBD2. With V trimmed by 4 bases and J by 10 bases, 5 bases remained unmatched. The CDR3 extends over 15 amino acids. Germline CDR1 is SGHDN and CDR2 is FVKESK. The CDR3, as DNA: TGTGCCAGCAGCCCGGGACTAGCGGGAGGAAGCGAGCAGTTCTTC. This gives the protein CASSPGLAGGSEQFF.

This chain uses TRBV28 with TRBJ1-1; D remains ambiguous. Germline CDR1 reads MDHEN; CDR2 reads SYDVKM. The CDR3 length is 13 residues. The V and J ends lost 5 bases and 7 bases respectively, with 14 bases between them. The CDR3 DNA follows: TGTGCCAGCAGTCCCCCTGGCGACATTGAAGCTTTCTTT. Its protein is CASSPPGDIEAFF.

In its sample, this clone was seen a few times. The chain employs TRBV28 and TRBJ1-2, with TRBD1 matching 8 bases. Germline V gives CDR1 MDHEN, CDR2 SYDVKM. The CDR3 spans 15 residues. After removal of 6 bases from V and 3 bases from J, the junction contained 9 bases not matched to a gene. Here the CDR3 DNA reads TGTGCCAGCAGGGCAACAGGGGGAGGGGACTATGGCTACACCTTC. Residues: CASRATGGGDYGYTF.

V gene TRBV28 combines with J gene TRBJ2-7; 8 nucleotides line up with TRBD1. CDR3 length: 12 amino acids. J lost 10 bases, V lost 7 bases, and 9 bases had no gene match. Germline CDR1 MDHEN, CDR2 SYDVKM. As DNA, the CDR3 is TGTGCCAGCAAACAGGGGGGTTCCGAACAGTACTTC. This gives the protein CASKQGGSEQYF.

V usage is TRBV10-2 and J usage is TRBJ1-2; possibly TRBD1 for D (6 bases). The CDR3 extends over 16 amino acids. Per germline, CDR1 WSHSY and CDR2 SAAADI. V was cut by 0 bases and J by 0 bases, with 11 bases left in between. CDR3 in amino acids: CASSESGALSNYGYTF. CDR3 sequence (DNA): TGCGCCAGCAGTGAGTCGGGGGCGCTTTCTAACTATGGCTACACCTTC.

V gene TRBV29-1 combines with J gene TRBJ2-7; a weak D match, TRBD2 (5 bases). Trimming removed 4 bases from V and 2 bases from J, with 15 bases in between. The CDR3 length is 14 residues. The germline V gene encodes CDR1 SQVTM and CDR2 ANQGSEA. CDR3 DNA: TGCAGCGTTGGTTGGCGGGTGAGTCCCTACGAGCAGTACTTC. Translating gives CSVGWRVSPYEQYF.

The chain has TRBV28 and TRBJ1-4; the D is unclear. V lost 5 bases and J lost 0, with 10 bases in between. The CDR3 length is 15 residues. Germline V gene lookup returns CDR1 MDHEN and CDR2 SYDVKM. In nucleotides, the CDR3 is TGTGCCAGCAGTCCCAGAACAGCAACTAATGAAAAACTGTTTTTT. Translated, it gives CASSPRTATNEKLFF.

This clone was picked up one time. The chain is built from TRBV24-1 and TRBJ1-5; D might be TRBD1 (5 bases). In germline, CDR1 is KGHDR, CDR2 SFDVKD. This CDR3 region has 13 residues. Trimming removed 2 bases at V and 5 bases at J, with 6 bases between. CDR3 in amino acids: CATSDSRDQPQHF. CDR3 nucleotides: TGTGCCACCAGTGATTCCAGGGATCAGCCCCAGCATTTT.

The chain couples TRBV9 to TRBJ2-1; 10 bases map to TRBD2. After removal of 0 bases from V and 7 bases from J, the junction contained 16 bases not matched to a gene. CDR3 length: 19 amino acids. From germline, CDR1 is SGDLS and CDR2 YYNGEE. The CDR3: CASSVAPAKIAGGRNEQFF. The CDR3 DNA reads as TGTGCCAGCAGCGTAGCCCCGGCCAAAATAGCGGGAGGCAGAAATGAGCAGTTCTTC.